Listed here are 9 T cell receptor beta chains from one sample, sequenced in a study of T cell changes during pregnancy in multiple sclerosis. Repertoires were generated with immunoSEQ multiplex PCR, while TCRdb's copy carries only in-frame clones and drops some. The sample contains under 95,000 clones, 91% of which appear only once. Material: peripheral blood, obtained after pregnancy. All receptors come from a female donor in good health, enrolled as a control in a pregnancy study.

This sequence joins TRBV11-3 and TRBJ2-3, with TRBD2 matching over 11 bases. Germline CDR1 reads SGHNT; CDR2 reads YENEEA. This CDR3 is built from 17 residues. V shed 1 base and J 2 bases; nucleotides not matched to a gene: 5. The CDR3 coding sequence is TGTGCCAGCAGCTTAGGTAGCGGGGGGGCCACCACAGATACGCAGTATTTT. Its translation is CASSLGSGGATTDTQYF.

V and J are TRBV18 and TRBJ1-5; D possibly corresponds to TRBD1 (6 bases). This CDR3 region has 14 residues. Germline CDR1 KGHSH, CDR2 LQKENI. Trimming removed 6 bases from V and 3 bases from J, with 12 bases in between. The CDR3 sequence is CASSDTGINQPQHF. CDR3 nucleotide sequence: TGTGCCAGCTCCGACACAGGGATCAATCAGCCCCAGCATTTT.

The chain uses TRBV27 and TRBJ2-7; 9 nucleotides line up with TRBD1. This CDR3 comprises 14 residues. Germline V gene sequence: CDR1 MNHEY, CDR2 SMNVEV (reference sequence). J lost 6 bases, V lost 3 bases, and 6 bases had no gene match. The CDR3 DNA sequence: TGTGCCAGCAGTTTTGGACAGGGGATAGGCGAGCAGTACTTC. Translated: CASSFGQGIGEQYF.

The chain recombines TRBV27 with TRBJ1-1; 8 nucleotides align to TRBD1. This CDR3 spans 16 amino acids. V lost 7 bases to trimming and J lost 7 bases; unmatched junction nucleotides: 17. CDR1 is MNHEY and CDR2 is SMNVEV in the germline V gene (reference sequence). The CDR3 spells CASKLCIRTGCGEAFF. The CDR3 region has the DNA TGTGCCAGCAAACTTTGTATAAGGACAGGGTGTGGTGAAGCTTTCTTT.

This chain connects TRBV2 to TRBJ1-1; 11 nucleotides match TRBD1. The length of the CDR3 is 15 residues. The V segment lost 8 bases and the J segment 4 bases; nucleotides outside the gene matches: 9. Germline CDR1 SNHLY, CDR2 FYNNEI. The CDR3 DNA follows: TGTGCCAGCGCTCTTGGGGGGACAGGGGGCACTGAAGCTTTCTTT. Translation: CASALGGTGGTEAFF.

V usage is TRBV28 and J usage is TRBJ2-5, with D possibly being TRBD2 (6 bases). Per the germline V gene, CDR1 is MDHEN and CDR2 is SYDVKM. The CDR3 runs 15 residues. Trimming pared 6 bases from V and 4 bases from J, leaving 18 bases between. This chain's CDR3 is CASSQAGTAGETQYF. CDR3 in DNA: TGTGCCAGCAGCCAAGCCGGGACTGCGGGAGAGACCCAGTACTTC. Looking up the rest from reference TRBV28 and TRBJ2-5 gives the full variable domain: DVKVTQSSRYLVKRTGEKVFLECVQDMDHENMFWYRQDPGLGLRLIYFSYDVKMKEKGDIPEGYSVSREKKERFSLILESASTNQTSMYLCASSQAGTAGETQYFGPGTRLLVL.

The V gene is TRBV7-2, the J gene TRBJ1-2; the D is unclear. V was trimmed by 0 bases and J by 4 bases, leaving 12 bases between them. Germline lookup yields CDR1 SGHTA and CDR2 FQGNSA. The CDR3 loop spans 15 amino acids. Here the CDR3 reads CASSLALGGSYGYTF. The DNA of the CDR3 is TGTGCCAGCAGCTTAGCGCTAGGAGGAAGCTATGGCTACACCTTC.

Written as DNA, the CDR3 is TGTGCCAGCACCCACTCGGTGGGAGACAGGGGCTCCTACGAGCAGTACTTC. Its translation is CASTHSVGDRGSYEQYF. The genes are TRBV27 and TRBJ2-7, with 8 bases identical to TRBD1. Unmatched junction bases numbered 14, after V lost 7 bases and J lost 0 bases. The V gene's germline CDR1 is MNHEY and CDR2 SMNVEV (reference sequence). The CDR3 covers 17 residues.

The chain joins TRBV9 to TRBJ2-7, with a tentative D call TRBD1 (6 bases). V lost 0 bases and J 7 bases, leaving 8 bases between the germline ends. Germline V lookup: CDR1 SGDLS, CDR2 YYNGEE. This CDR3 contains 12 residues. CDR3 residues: CASSVDRGEQYF. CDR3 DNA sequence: TGTGCCAGCAGCGTAGATAGGGGGGAGCAGTACTTC.